The TCR beta chain under discussion was sequenced for a study of shared clonotypes between healthy human individuals. Study findings and constraints: Sorted-subset samples were not fully sequenced, rarefaction indicated.

V shed 3 bases and J shed 0 bases, with 10 bases lying between them. The CDR3 is 14 amino acids. Germline CDR1 SGHRS, CDR2 YFSETQ. As concerns this clone: What it recognizes is unknown.

Clones were sequenced by immunoSEQ multiplex PCR, and TCRdb holds only the in-frame ones, with some missing. The data show millions of clones, more than 80% seen once. The V call is TRBV5-1, the J call TRBJ2-7; tentative D call: TRBD1 (5 bases). This TCR was sampled from a man aged 18 to 29 in good health. Material: naive CD4+ T cells sorted from blood. Sample subset: CD45RA+ positively selected. The CDR3 sequence is CASSSDTLSYEQYF. The CDR3 DNA sequence: TGCGCCAGCAGCTCGGACACCCTCTCCTACGAGCAGTACTTC.